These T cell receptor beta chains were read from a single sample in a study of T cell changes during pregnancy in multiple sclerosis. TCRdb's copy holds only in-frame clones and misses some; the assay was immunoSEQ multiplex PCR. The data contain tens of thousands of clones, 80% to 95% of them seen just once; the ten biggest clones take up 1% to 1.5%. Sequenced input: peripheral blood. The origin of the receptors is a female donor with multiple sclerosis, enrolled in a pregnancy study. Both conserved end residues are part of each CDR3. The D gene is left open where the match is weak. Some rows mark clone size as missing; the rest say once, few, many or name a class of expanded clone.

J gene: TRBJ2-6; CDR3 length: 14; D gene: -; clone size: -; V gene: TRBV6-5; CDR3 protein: CASSYSSGANVLTF; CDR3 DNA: TGTGCCAGCAGTTACTCGAGTGGGGCCAACGTCCTGACTTTC
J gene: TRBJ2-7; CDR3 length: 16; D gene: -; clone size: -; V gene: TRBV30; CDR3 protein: CAWEALMGLACHEQYF; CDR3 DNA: TGTGCCTGGGAGGCGCTCATGGGGCTAGCTTGCCACGAGCAGTACTTC
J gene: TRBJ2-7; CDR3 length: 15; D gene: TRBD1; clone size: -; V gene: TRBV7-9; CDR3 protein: CASSFRGTGGYEQYF; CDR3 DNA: TGTGCCAGCAGCTTCCGAGGGACAGGAGGGTACGAGCAGTACTTC
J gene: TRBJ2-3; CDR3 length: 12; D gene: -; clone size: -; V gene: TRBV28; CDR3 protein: CASSARPQAQYF; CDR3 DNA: TGTGCCAGCAGTGCCCGCCCTCAGGCGCAGTATTTT
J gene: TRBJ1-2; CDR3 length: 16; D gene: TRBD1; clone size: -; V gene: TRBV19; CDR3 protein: CASSIPRDRGDYGYTF; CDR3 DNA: TGTGCCAGTAGTATCCCCCGTGACAGGGGGGACTATGGCTACACCTTC
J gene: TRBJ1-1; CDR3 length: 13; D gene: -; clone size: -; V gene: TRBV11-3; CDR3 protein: CASSTRGGTEAFF; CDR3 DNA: TGTGCCAGCAGCACCAGGGGTGGCACTGAAGCTTTCTTT
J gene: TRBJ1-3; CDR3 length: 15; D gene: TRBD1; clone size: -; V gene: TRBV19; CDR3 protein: CASSHRGMTGNTIYF; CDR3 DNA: TGTGCCAGTAGCCACAGGGGTATGACCGGAAACACCATATATTTT
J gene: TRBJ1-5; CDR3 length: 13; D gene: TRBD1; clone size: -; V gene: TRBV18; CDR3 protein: CASSRDSDQPQHF; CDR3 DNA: TGTGCCAGCTCACGGGACAGCGATCAGCCCCAGCATTTT
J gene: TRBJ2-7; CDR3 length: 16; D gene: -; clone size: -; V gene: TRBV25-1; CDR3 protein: CASRRDTWPFTYEQYF; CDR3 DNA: TGTGCCAGCAGACGGGACACCTGGCCCTTTACCTACGAGCAGTACTTC
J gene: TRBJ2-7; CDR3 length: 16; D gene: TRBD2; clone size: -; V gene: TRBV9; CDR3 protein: CASSVGLAGDTYEQYF; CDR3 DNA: TGTGCCAGCAGCGTAGGACTAGCGGGAGACACCTACGAGCAGTACTTC
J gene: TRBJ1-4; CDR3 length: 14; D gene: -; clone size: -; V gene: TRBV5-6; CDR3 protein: CASSLATTNEKLFF; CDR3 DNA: TGTGCCAGCAGCTTGGCGACAACTAATGAAAAACTGTTTTTT
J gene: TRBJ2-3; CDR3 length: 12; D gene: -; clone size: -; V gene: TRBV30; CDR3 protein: CATRDSRDTQYF; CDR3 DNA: TGTGCCACCCGAGACTCCAGGGATACGCAGTATTTT
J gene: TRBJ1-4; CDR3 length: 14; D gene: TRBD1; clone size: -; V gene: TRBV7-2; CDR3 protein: CASSWDRGHEKLFF; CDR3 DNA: TGTGCCAGCAGCTGGGACAGGGGGCACGAAAAACTGTTTTTT
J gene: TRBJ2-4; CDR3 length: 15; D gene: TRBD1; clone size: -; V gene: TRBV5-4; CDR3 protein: CASSPGQGGKNIQYF; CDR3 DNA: TGTGCCAGCAGCCCCGGACAGGGGGGCAAAAACATTCAGTACTTC
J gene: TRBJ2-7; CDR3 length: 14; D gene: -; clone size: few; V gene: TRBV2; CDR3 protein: CASSELGPGYEQYF; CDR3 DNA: TGTGCCAGCAGTGAACTGGGACCAGGCTACGAGCAGTACTTC
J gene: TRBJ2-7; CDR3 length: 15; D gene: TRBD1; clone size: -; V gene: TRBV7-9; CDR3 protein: CASSLGQARLNEQYF; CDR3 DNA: TGTGCCAGCAGCTTGGGACAGGCACGTTTGAACGAGCAGTACTTC
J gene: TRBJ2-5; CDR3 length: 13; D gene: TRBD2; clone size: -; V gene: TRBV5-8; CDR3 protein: CASSRGLQETQYF; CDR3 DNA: TGTGCCAGCAGCCGGGGACTACAAGAGACCCAGTACTTC
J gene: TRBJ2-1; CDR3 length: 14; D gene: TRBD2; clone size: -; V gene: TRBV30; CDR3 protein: CAWSTSGLYNEQFF; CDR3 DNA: TGTGCCTGGAGTACTAGCGGGCTATACAATGAGCAGTTCTTC
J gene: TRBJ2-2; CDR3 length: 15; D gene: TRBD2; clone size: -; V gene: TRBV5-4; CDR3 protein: CASSLAAGGTGELFF; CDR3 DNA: TGTGCCAGCAGCTTGGCCGCGGGGGGCACCGGGGAGCTGTTTTTT
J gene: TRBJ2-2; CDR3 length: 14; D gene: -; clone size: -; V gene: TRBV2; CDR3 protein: CVSSPRQFTGELFF; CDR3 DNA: TGTGTGAGTAGTCCGAGACAGTTCACCGGGGAGCTGTTTTTT
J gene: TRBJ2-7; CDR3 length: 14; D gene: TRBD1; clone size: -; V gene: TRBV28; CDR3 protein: CASSLSGQTYEQYF; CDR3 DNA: TGTGCCAGCAGTTTATCGGGACAGACCTACGAGCAGTACTTC
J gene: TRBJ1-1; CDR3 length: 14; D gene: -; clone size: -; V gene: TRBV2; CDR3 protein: CASSLQGMNTEAFF; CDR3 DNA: TGTGCCAGCAGCCTACAGGGTATGAACACTGAAGCTTTCTTT
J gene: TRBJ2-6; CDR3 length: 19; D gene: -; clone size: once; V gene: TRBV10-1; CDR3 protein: CASSESLTGTHSGANVLTF; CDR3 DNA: TGCGCCAGCAGTGAGTCGTTAACCGGGACCCACTCTGGGGCCAACGTCCTGACTTTC
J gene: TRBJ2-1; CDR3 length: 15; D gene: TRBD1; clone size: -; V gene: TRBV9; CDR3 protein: CASRPGQGAEREQFF; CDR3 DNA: TGTGCCAGCAGACCCGGACAGGGGGCCGAACGTGAGCAGTTCTTC
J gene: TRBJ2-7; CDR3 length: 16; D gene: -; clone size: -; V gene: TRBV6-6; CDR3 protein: CASSAGRGASSYEQYF; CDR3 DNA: TGTGCCAGCAGTGCCGGCAGGGGCGCTAGCTCCTACGAGCAGTACTTC
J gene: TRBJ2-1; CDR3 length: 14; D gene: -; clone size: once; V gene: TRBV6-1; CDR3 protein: CASRPTPSYNEQFF; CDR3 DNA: TGTGCCAGCAGACCGACACCTTCCTACAATGAGCAGTTCTTC
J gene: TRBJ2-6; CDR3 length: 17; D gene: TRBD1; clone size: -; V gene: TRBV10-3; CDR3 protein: CAISVLQGLPGANVLTF; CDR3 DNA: TGTGCCATCAGTGTACTACAGGGGTTGCCTGGGGCCAACGTCCTGACTTTC
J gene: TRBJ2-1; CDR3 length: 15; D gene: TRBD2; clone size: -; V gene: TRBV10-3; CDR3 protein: CAISLAGAFLDEQFF; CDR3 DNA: TGTGCCATCAGTCTAGCGGGAGCGTTTTTGGATGAGCAGTTCTTC
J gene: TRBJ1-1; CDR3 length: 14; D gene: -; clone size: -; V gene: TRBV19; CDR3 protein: CASMRLYMNTEAFF; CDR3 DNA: TGTGCCAGTATGCGGCTTTATATGAACACTGAAGCTTTCTTT
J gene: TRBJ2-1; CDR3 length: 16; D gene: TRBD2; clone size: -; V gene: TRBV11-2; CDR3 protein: CASSLTVTSGSNEQFF; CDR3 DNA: TGTGCCAGCAGCTTAACCGTGACTAGCGGGAGTAATGAGCAGTTCTTC
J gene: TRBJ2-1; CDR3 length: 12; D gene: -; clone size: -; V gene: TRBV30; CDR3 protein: CAWSLWEDEQFF; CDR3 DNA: TGTGCCTGGAGTCTGTGGGAAGATGAGCAGTTCTTC
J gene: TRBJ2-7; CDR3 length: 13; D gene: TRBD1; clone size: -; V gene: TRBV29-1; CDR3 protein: CSVVGTGTYEQYF; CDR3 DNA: TGCAGCGTTGTGGGGACAGGTACCTACGAGCAGTACTTC
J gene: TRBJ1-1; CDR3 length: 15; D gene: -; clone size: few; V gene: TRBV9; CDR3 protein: CASSVSGGGLTEAFF; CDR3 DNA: TGTGCCAGCAGCGTATCGGGGGGCGGTTTGACTGAAGCTTTCTTT
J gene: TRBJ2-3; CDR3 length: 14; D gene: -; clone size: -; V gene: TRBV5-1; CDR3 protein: CASSLAGTTDTQYF; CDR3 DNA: TGCGCCAGCAGCTTGGCCGGGACAACAGATACGCAGTATTTT
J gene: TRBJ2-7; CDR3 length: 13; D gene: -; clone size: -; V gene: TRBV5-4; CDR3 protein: CASSFVGNYEQYF; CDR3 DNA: TGTGCCAGCAGCTTTGTGGGAAACTACGAGCAGTACTTC
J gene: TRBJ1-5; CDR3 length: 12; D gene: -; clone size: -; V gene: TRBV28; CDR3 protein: CASNYALEPQHF; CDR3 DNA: TGTGCCAGCAATTACGCCCTTGAGCCCCAGCATTTT
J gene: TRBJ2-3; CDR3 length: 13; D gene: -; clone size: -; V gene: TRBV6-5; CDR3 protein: CASSYDSTDTQYF; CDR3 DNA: TGTGCCAGCAGTTACGACAGCACAGATACGCAGTATTTT
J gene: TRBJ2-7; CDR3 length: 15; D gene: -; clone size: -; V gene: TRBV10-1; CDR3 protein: CASSDPDWATYEQYF; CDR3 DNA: TGCGCCAGCAGTGATCCGGACTGGGCCACCTACGAGCAGTACTTC
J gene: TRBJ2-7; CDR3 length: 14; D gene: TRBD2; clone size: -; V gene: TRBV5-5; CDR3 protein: CASSLREGAYEQYF; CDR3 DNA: TGTGCCAGCAGCTTGAGGGAGGGAGCCTACGAGCAGTACTTC
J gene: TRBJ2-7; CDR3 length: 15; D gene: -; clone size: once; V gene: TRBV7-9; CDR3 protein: CASSPSEFQGGEQYF; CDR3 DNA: TGTGCCAGCAGCCCCTCCGAGTTCCAGGGGGGCGAGCAGTACTTC
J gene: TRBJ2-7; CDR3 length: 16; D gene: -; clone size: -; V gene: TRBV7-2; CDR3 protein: CASSLEAPLRGAEQYF; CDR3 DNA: TGTGCCAGCAGCTTAGAAGCCCCTCTACGGGGAGCCGAGCAGTACTTC
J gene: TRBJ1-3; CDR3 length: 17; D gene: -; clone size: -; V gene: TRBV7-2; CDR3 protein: CASSLVPSPASGNTIYF; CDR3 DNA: TGTGCCAGCAGCTTAGTGCCCAGCCCGGCCTCTGGAAACACCATATATTTT
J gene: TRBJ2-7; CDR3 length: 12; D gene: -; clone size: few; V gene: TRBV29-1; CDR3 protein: CSVVSVRNEQYF; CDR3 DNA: TGCAGCGTTGTCTCAGTAAGAAACGAGCAGTACTTC
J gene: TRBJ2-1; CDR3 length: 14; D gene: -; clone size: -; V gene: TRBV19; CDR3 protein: CASSIGARRNEQFF; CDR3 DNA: TGTGCCAGTAGTATAGGCGCCAGGAGGAATGAGCAGTTCTTC
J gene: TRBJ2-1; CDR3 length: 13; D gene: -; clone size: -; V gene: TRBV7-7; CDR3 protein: CASSLVVYNEQFF; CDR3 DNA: TGTGCCAGCAGCTTAGTAGTCTACAATGAGCAGTTCTTC